The subject of this entry is one T cell receptor beta chain. Antigen unknown. Nashville, Tennessee was home to all donors, each a Caucasian adult. The CDR3 is 13 amino acids. V lost 10 bases, J lost 2 bases, and 15 bases lay in between. CDR1 MDHEN and CDR2 SYDVKM come from the germline V gene. The source of the sample is a study of shared clonotypes between healthy human individuals. General observations from the study: Sequencing depth was expected to influence donor clonotype sharing.

Deep was the level at which the assay was run. Sequencing on ten immunoSEQ deep assay plates was performed for unsorted PBMC DNA. Some clones are missing from TCRdb's copy, which holds only in-frame ones; the method was immunoSEQ multiplex PCR. There are fewer than 650,000 clones in the sample; about 80% occur only once, and approximately 12% lies in the top ten. The clonotype comes from a woman aged 40 to 50 in good health. Some clones in this sample may be carry-over from other donors' samples. This rearrangement joins TRBV28 to TRBJ2-7; unclear D gene. The sequenced sample was PBMCs. In DNA, the CDR3 is TGTGCCACCCGCCTGAGGCCGACCTACGAGCAGTACTTC. Its protein product is CATRLRPTYEQYF.